A single sample is the source of the 32 T cell receptor beta chains below, sequenced in a study of blood T cell repertoires in COVID-19. Assay used: immunoSEQ multiplex PCR; TCRdb lists only in-frame clones, some missing. This table holds roughly 360,000 clones, around 87% found once. Sequencing was performed on PBMCs or T cells enriched from blood (not recorded which). These TCRs come from a man aged 25 to 45 who had recovered from COVID-19.

This clone occurred a few times. Germline is not matched at one junction end, which may reflect a read error. CDR3 sequence: CARRVQGDSPLHF. For the CDR3, the DNA is TGTGCCCGGAGGGTACAGGGCGATTCACCCCTCCACTTT. This chain connects TRBV30 to TRBJ1-6; maybe TRBD1 (6 bases). Germline V lookup: CDR1 GTSNPN, CDR2 SVGIG (reference sequence). The CDR3 contains 13 residues.

The chain uses TRBV2 and TRBJ1-6, with D maybe TRBD1 (6 bases). V was pared by 6 bases and J by 10 bases, with 16 bases between. The CDR3 has 14 residues. Germline V gives CDR1 SNHLY, CDR2 FYNNEI. The CDR3 coding sequence is TGTGCCAGCAGGGACCGGGACATCGCCTCACCCCTCCACTTT. Its translation: CASRDRDIASPLHF.

This chain links TRBV24-1 with TRBJ1-2, with TRBD1 as a possible D gene (5 bases). Germline CDR1 and CDR2: KGHDR and SFDVKD. V lost 5 bases and J lost 6, with 21 bases in between. This CDR3 spans 16 amino acids. The CDR3: CATSVGLQSTSHGYTF. In DNA form, the CDR3 reads TGTGCCACCAGTGTGGGGCTGCAGTCAACCTCACATGGCTACACCTTC.

This chain's CDR3 is CAISERRPGQGSDTQYF. As DNA, the CDR3 is TGTGCCATCAGTGAGAGACGACCGGGACAGGGTTCAGATACGCAGTATTTT. This chain connects TRBV10-3 to TRBJ2-3, with TRBD1 identical over 9 bases. The germline gives CDR1 ENHRY, CDR2 SYGVKD. V was clipped by 2 bases and J by 4 bases; unmatched bases: 10. The CDR3 is 17 amino acids.

Only one count was recorded for this clone. The gene calls are TRBV5-4 and TRBJ1-2; no reliable D call. Germline assignment: CDR1 SGHNT and CDR2 YYREEE (reference sequence). Trimming removed 4 bases at V and 3 bases at J, with 13 bases between. The CDR3 is 14 residues long. The CDR3 spells CASSLPTGDYGYTF. CDR3 nucleotides: TGTGCCAGCAGCCTACCTACCGGGGACTATGGCTACACCTTC.

The gene calls are TRBV24-1 and TRBJ2-1; weak D call: TRBD2 (6 bases). V was trimmed by 9 bases and J by 6 bases, leaving 17 bases between them. Germline CDR1 KGHDR, CDR2 SFDVKD. The CDR3 consists of 14 residues. The DNA of the CDR3 is TGTGCCACCGGGAGGTCCGACAGTATCAATGAGCAGTTCTTC. Protein product: CATGRSDSINEQFF.

The rearrangement uses TRBV18 and TRBJ2-3; 11 bases line up with TRBD2. Germline CDR1 is KGHSH and CDR2 is LQKENI. V gave up 3 bases and J gave up 2 bases; unmatched junction bases: 7. The CDR3 sequence is 17 residues long. The CDR3 bases are TGTGCCAGCTCACCCTCCCTAGCGGGGGGTACCACAGATACGCAGTATTTT. It encodes CASSPSLAGGTTDTQYF.

The table lists this clone with a count of one. The rearrangement joins TRBV2 to TRBJ1-5; D is perhaps TRBD1 (5 bases). Germline CDR1 SNHLY, CDR2 FYNNEI. The CDR3 consists of 17 residues. With 6 bases removed from V and 4 bases from J, the gap between germline ends came to 22 bases. The CDR3 sequence is CASSAGRGLARNQPQHF. The DNA for the CDR3 is TGTGCCAGCAGCGCCGGGAGGGGTTTAGCAAGGAATCAGCCCCAGCATTTT.

The chain is built from TRBV19 and TRBJ1-1; 8 bases are shared with TRBD1. V lost 4 bases to trimming and J lost 10 bases; unmatched junction nucleotides: 8. Germline CDR1 and CDR2: LNHDA and SQIVND (reference sequence). This CDR3 contains 13 residues. DNA for the CDR3: TGTGCCAGTAGTACCACCAGGGGGCCGGGAGCTTTCTTT. It yields the protein CASSTTRGPGAFF.

The chain links TRBV5-3 to TRBJ2-2; maybe TRBD1 (6 bases). TRBV5-3 is sorted into the ORF group, with uncertain function. The V and J ends lost 0 bases and 1 base respectively, with 10 bases between them. This CDR3 comprises 16 residues. For the CDR3, the DNA is TGTGCCAGAAGCTTGGGCTGGGGACAGAACACCGGGGAGCTGTTTTTT. Translated, it gives CARSLGWGQNTGELFF.

This CDR3 reads CASTIQQGIGGSNQPQHF. The CDR3 nucleotides are TGTGCCAGTACCATACAACAGGGGATCGGTGGTAGCAATCAGCCCCAGCATTTT. The V and J genes are TRBV19 and TRBJ1-5, with 7 bases fitting TRBD1. Germline trimming cut 7 bases from V and 0 bases from J; bases unmatched to any gene: 15. Looked up from germline, CDR1 is LNHDA and CDR2 is SQIVND (reference sequence). The CDR3 runs to 18 residues.

The chain joins TRBV19 to TRBJ1-2; TRBD1 is a possible D gene (6 bases). This CDR3 contains 13 residues. Germline CDR1 is LNHDA and CDR2 is SQIVND (reference sequence). The V and J ends lost 6 bases and 8 bases respectively, with 16 bases between them. In DNA form, the CDR3 reads TGTGCCAGTAGCGGACAGCGTCGGTCCGGCTACACCTTC. Its translation is CASSGQRRSGYTF.

This clone was recorded once. This chain connects TRBV7-2 to TRBJ1-6, with D unclear. Germline V gene sequence: CDR1 SGHTA, CDR2 FQGNSA. V lost 1 base and J lost 7, with 8 bases in between. The CDR3 is 14 amino acids. The DNA for the CDR3 is TGTGCCAGCAGCTTAGGCACGAGGAATTCACCCCTCCACTTT. Its protein product is CASSLGTRNSPLHF.

This clone was detected a few times. V and J are TRBV6-1 and TRBJ2-7; tentatively, D is TRBD1 (6 bases). The CDR3 length is 14 residues. Deletions cut 3 bases from V and 7 bases from J, with 16 bases between. From germline, CDR1 is MNHNS and CDR2 SASEGT. The CDR3: CASSDETGFREQYF. CDR3 DNA sequence: TGTGCCAGCAGTGACGAGACAGGCTTCCGAGAGCAGTACTTC.

The chain recombines TRBV20-1 with TRBJ1-2; the D gene is possibly TRBD1 (5 bases). The CDR3 contains 11 residues. CDR1 is DFQATT, CDR2 SNEGSKA, per germline (reference sequence). The ends were cut back, 3 bases at V and 8 bases at J, with 10 bases in the middle. The chain's CDR3 is CSARQGEGYTF. In nucleotides, the CDR3 is TGCAGTGCTAGGCAAGGGGAAGGCTACACCTTC.

The chain is built from TRBV25-1 and TRBJ1-6, with a possible D match to TRBD1 (6 bases). CDR3 length: 14 residues. Trimming pared 3 bases from V and 13 bases from J, leaving 16 bases between. The germline gives CDR1 MGHDK, CDR2 SYGVNS. The CDR3 DNA reads as TGTGCCAGCAGTGAGGGAGGGGGGGTAAGGCCCCTCCACTTT. It translates to CASSEGGGVRPLHF.

V gene TRBV5-5 combines with J gene TRBJ1-1, with 10 nucleotides matching TRBD1. Germline V gene data show CDR1 as SGHKS and CDR2 as YYEKEE (reference sequence). The trim removed 1 base at V and 7 bases at J, leaving 10 bases unmatched. This CDR3 region has 16 residues. DNA for the CDR3: TGTGCCAGCAGCTTGAGCCGACAGGGGGCAGGGCTTGAAGCTTTCTTT. The encoded protein is CASSLSRQGAGLEAFF.

This rearrangement joins TRBV27 to TRBJ1-6; D gene uncertain. The CDR3 runs to 12 residues. Trimming took 5 bases from V and 13 from J, leaving 12 bases between them. Germline-derived CDR1 and CDR2 are MNHEY and SMNVEV (reference sequence). CDR3 sequence: CASSTGILPLHF. The CDR3 DNA reads TGTGCCAGCAGTACGGGGATTTTGCCCCTCCACTTT.

V and J are TRBV5-4 and TRBJ1-2; TRBD1 matches at 8 bases. V shed 9 bases and J 5 bases; nucleotides not matched to a gene: 6. This CDR3 is built from 12 residues. Germline assignment: CDR1 SGHNT and CDR2 YYREEE (reference sequence). CDR3 protein: CATDGQGYGYTF. The CDR3 DNA sequence: TGTGCCACCGATGGACAGGGATATGGCTACACCTTC.

This sequence joins TRBV10-2 and TRBJ2-7; a possible D gene is TRBD2 (6 bases). Trimming pared 0 bases from V and 2 bases from J, leaving 8 bases between. The CDR3 totals 14 residues. Germline CDR1 and CDR2: WSHSY and SAAADI. The CDR3 DNA reads as TGCGCCAGCAGTGAGTCGGAGGGTACCTACGAGCAGTACTTC. Translated: CASSESEGTYEQYF.

V usage is TRBV4-1 and J usage is TRBJ1-4; D might be TRBD1 (5 bases). This CDR3 spans 16 amino acids. Germline lookup yields CDR1 MGHRA and CDR2 YSYEKL. The V and J ends lost 0 bases and 4 bases respectively, with 12 bases between them. CDR3 bases: TGCGCCAGCAGCCAAGAGATTAGGGGTAATAATGAAAAACTGTTTTTT. Protein sequence: CASSQEIRGNNEKLFF.

The chain carries TRBV23-1 and TRBJ1-5; the match to TRBD1 covers 8 bases. TRBV23-1 is annotated as an ORF whose role is uncertain. V shed 4 bases, J shed 3 bases, and the junction held 11 bases outside the gene matches. CDR3 length equals 17 residues. The CDR3 sequence is CASSPTGVLGHNQPQHF. The CDR3 DNA is TGCGCCAGCAGTCCGACAGGGGTCCTGGGTCACAATCAGCCCCAGCATTTT.

This chain links TRBV25-1 with TRBJ1-4; 7 bases fit TRBD1. The CDR3 extends over 15 amino acids. Germline V gives CDR1 MGHDK, CDR2 SYGVNS. Trimming cost V 1 base and J 4 bases; bases outside gene matches: 3. Here the CDR3 DNA reads TGTGCCAGCAGTGAATGGGGGGACAGTAATGAAAAACTGTTTTTT. It yields the protein CASSEWGDSNEKLFF.

The chain has TRBV4-2 and TRBJ1-2; 8 nucleotides line up with TRBD1. Germline assignment: CDR1 LGHNA and CDR2 YNFKEQ. This CDR3 is 14 amino acids long. J lost 8 bases, V lost 3 bases, and 8 bases had no gene match. CDR3 bases: TGTGCCAGCAGCCAGACGACAGGGGACCCCGGCTACACCTTC. Translation: CASSQTTGDPGYTF.

This chain joins TRBV30 and TRBJ2-1; TRBD2 matches 8 bases. The V gene's germline CDR1 is GTSNPN and CDR2 SVGIG (reference sequence). This CDR3 has 15 residues. V was pared by 0 bases and J by 7 bases, with 8 bases of the junction left unmatched. As DNA, the CDR3 is TGTGCCTGGAGTGTGAGCGGGGGTTCATGGAATGAGCAGTTCTTC. Its protein is CAWSVSGGSWNEQFF. Based on the CDR3 plus reference TRBV30 and TRBJ2-1, the full variable domain is SQTIHQWPATLVQPVGSPLSLECTVEGTSNPNLYWYRQAAGRGLQLLFYSVGIGQISSEVPQNLSASRPQDRQFILSSKKLLLSDSGFYLCAWSVSGGSWNEQFFGPGTRLTVL.

The chain joins TRBV11-2 to TRBJ1-1; TRBD1 matches 7 bases. From germline, CDR1 is SGHAT and CDR2 FQNNGV. This CDR3 is 17 amino acids long. The ends lost 0 bases at V and 1 base at J; junction bases unmatched: 8. The CDR3 DNA reads as TGTGCCAGCAGCTTAGACCCCGGACAGGCTCGGAACACTGAAGCTTTCTTT. This gives the protein CASSLDPGQARNTEAFF.

The chain joins TRBV5-4 to TRBJ2-5; 10 nucleotides line up with TRBD2. This CDR3 spans 15 amino acids. V dropped 2 bases and J dropped 1; count of bases not matched to a gene: 2. The germline V gene has CDR1 SGHNT and CDR2 YYREEE (reference sequence). CDR3 amino acids: CASSLRLAGQETQYF. DNA for the CDR3: TGTGCCAGCAGCTTAAGACTAGCGGGCCAAGAGACCCAGTACTTC.

The chain carries TRBV18 and TRBJ1-3; the D gene is possibly TRBD1 (6 bases). Germline CDR1 is KGHSH and CDR2 is LQKENI. This CDR3 is 17 amino acids long. Trimming cost V 3 bases and J 0 bases, with 15 bases left between them. In nucleotides, the CDR3 is TGTGCCAGCTCACCCAACGCCGGACAGCTCTCTGGAAACACCATATATTTT. Its translation: CASSPNAGQLSGNTIYF.

The rearrangement links TRBV10-3 to TRBJ2-7; maybe TRBD2 (7 bases). CDR3 length: 17 residues. In germline, CDR1 is ENHRY, CDR2 SYGVKD. V lost 0 bases to trimming and J lost 2 bases, with 17 bases between them. As DNA, the CDR3 is TGTGCCATCAGTGAGTCAACGGCGGGGGCTCACACCTACGAGCAGTACTTC. It codes for CAISESTAGAHTYEQYF.

The J gene is TRBJ1-5, the V gene TRBV6-5; TRBD1 agrees at 10 bases. Germline CDR1 is MNHEY and CDR2 is SVGAGI. The CDR3 runs to 15 residues. Trimming took 5 bases from V and 4 from J; bases not matched to a gene: 5. Here the CDR3 reads CASSRGGQGNQPQHF. The CDR3 DNA reads as TGTGCCAGCAGTAGGGGGGGACAGGGGAATCAGCCCCAGCATTTT.

This chain links TRBV7-9 with TRBJ1-6; D uncertain. V was shortened by 1 base and J by 7 bases, with 8 bases between the two germline ends. CDR1 SEHNR and CDR2 FQNEAQ come from the germline V gene (reference sequence). The CDR3 covers 14 residues. CDR3 amino acids: CASSLVQPNSPLHF. CDR3 bases: TGTGCCAGCAGCTTAGTACAGCCAAATTCACCCCTCCACTTT. Complete variable domain (other parts from reference TRBV7-9 and TRBJ1-6): DTGVSQNPRHKITKRGQNVTFRCDPISEHNRLYWYRQTLGQGPEFLTYFQNEAQLEKSRLLSDRFSAERPKGSFSTLEIQRTEQGDSAMYLCASSLVQPNSPLHFGNGTRLTVT.

CDR3 sequence reads: CASSLARTEAFF. The CDR3, as DNA: TGTGCCAGCAGCTTAGCTCGGACTGAAGCTTTCTTT. The chain is built from TRBV11-2 and TRBJ1-1; no clear D. The V gene lost 1 base and the J gene lost 5 bases, with 5 bases spanning the gap. The CDR3 is 12 residues long. Germline CDR1 reads SGHAT; CDR2 reads FQNNGV.